This TCR beta chain appears in the sequencing data of a study of shared clonotypes between healthy human individuals. Here immunoSEQ multiplex PCR was the method, and the copy in TCRdb shows in-frame clones only, minus some. The data show around 550,000 clones, about 96% seen once. The CDR3 sequence is 17 residues long. CDR1 is SGHRS, CDR2 YFSETQ, per germline. V dropped 3 bases and J dropped 2; count of bases not matched to a gene: 10. This receptor was identified in a woman aged 25 to 39 in good health. Specimen: naive CD4+ T cells sorted from blood. Subset here: CD45RA+ positively selected. The chain uses TRBV5-1 and TRBJ1-1; 10 positions match TRBD1. CDR3 DNA: TGCGCCAGCAGCTCGCCGCGGGACAGGGGCTTTAACACTGAAGCTTTCTTT. This gives the protein CASSSPRDRGFNTEAFF.